This T cell receptor beta chain was recorded in a study of T-cell reconstitution after alpha-beta-depleted transplantation in children. The germline gives CDR1 LNHNV, CDR2 YYDKDF (reference sequence). Trimming took off 0 bases at V and 3 bases at J, with 12 bases between the two ends. CDR3 size: 15 residues. Unique molecular identifiers tagged the TCRbeta library. TCRdb passed the PCR reads through MiXCR, listing each CDR3 protein once. The profile shows 300,000 or so distinct CDR3 sequences, 9.9% of them singletons. The rearrangement joins TRBV15 to TRBJ2-7; D gene unclear. The TCR comes from a human donor who donated a stem cell graft to a child with SCID. Sequences were derived from PBMCs from the stem cell graft donor, sampled from the stem cell graft. The chain's CDR3 is CATSRDRAGHYEQYF. The CDR3 DNA follows: TGTGCCACCAGCAGAGATCGTGCCGGGCACTACGAGCAGTACTTC.